This TCR beta chain was documented in a study of shared clonotypes between healthy human individuals. Whole-study results and caveats: Generally, naive subsets came out with larger estimated richness than memory subsets. The low donor count limited represented genetic and exposure-history diversity.

Notes on this clone: Its antigen remains unidentified.

Once extracted for a subset, genomic DNA was divided evenly among several immunoSEQ plates. Measured with immunoSEQ multiplex PCR; TCRdb has only the in-frame clones, and not every one. The table lists 700,000 or so clones, 72% of them singletons. Material: memory CD4+ T cells sorted from blood. Subset given: CD45RA-negative fraction. This clonotype was sampled from a woman in her twenties or thirties in good health.

The CDR3 here is CASSSGQGQETQYF. CDR3 DNA: TGTGCCAGCTCCTCGGGACAGGGACAAGAGACCCAGTACTTC. The V call is TRBV18, the J call TRBJ2-5, with 9 bases fitting TRBD1. The germline V gene has CDR1 KGHSH and CDR2 LQKENI. The junction had 4 bases not matched to a gene; V was cut back by 6 bases and J by 2 bases. The CDR3 runs 14 residues. Full variable domain (outside the CDR3, taken from reference TRBV18 and TRBJ2-5): NAGVMQNPRHLVRRRGQEARLRCSPMKGHSHVYWYRQLPEEGLKFMVYLQKENIIDESGMPKERFSAEFPKEGPSILRIQQVVRGDSAAYFCASSSGQGQETQYFGPGTRLLVL.